A selection of T cell receptor beta chains follows, all from one sample in a study of T cell responses to AZD1222 COVID-19 vaccine. The table came from immunoSEQ multiplex PCR; TCRdb's copy has only in-frame clones and leaves some out. The data hold 45,000 to 70,000 clones, with around 85% observed a single time. This material consisted of peripheral blood, taken on day 0 of AZD1222 vaccination. Receptors were obtained from an adult in good health. CDR3s include the opening cysteine and the closing phenylalanine or tryptophan. The D gene is left open where the match is weak. Rows give clone size only sometimes, using once, few, many, or a class for an expanded clone.

j_gene	v_gene	abundance	d_gene	CDR3aa	CDR3nt
TRBJ1-3	TRBV7-2	few	NA	CASSFKTGDGNTIYF	TGTGCCAGCAGCTTCAAAACAGGAGATGGAAACACCATATATTTT
TRBJ1-5	TRBV28	once	NA	CASRIGGEGGPQHF	TGTGCCAGCAGGATAGGGGGTGAAGGAGGGCCCCAGCATTTT
TRBJ1-5	TRBV18	NA	NA	CASSPRHNQPQHF	TGTGCCAGCTCCCCGCGACACAATCAGCCCCAGCATTTT
TRBJ1-2	TRBV9	NA	NA	CASSGGRFPYGYTF	TGTGCCAGCAGCGGGGGGAGGTTCCCCTATGGCTACACCTTC
TRBJ1-2	TRBV28	NA	TRBD1	CASSSGTGALHYGYTF	TGTGCCAGCAGTTCCGGGACAGGGGCCCTCCACTATGGCTACACCTTC
TRBJ2-7	TRBV7-9	NA	NA	CASSTLGVDTHSYEQYF	TGTGCCAGCAGCACCTTGGGCGTGGACACTCACTCCTACGAGCAGTACTTC
TRBJ2-5	TRBV27	NA	TRBD1	CASRRQGSETQYF	TGTGCCAGCAGGAGACAGGGTAGCGAGACCCAGTACTTC
TRBJ2-5	TRBV7-3	once	TRBD2	CASSSGLAGGQETQYF	TGTGCCAGCAGCTCGGGACTAGCGGGAGGTCAAGAGACCCAGTACTTC
TRBJ2-1	TRBV19	NA	TRBD2	CASSGLGRTSGKNEQFF	TGTGCCAGTAGTGGGTTGGGAAGGACTAGCGGGAAGAATGAGCAGTTCTTC
TRBJ2-2	TRBV9	NA	NA	CASNPGASNTGELFF	TGTGCCAGCAATCCGGGGGCCTCGAACACCGGGGAGCTGTTTTTT
TRBJ2-6	TRBV19	NA	NA	CASSIPGLAGANVLTF	TGTGCCAGTAGTATTCCCGGTCTTGCAGGGGCCAACGTCCTGACTTTC
TRBJ1-1	TRBV19	NA	NA	CASSIGSSGFMNTEAFF	TGTGCCAGTAGTATTGGCTCTTCGGGGTTCATGAACACTGAAGCTTTCTTT
TRBJ1-5	TRBV6-6	NA	NA	CASSLLGGSQPQHF	TGTGCCAGCAGTCTCCTTGGGGGAAGTCAGCCCCAGCATTTT
TRBJ2-2	TRBV6-5	once	NA	CASSRKDTGELFF	TGTGCCAGCAGCCGGAAGGACACCGGGGAGCTGTTTTTT
TRBJ1-2	TRBV27	NA	NA	CASSLAGSPVAYTF	TGTGCCAGCAGTTTAGCAGGGAGCCCTGTGGCCTACACCTTC
TRBJ1-2	TRBV18	NA	TRBD1	CASSPPVKGAYGYTF	TGTGCCAGCTCACCACCGGTAAAGGGGGCTTATGGCTACACCTTC
TRBJ1-1	TRBV18	NA	NA	CASSPFLGGDTEAFF	TGTGCCAGCTCACCATTTTTAGGGGGGGACACTGAAGCTTTCTTT
TRBJ1-3	TRBV4-2	NA	NA	CASSQRQVESDTIYF	TGTGCCAGCAGCCAGAGACAGGTGGAATCAGACACCATATATTTT
TRBJ1-5	TRBV6-5	once	NA	CASSYRREGSNQPQHF	TGTGCCAGCAGTTACCGCAGGGAAGGGAGCAATCAGCCCCAGCATTTT
TRBJ1-2	TRBV6-5	NA	NA	CASTVGGVGEYGYTF	TGTGCCAGCACGGTGGGGGGCGTCGGGGAATATGGCTACACCTTC
TRBJ2-7	TRBV6-1	once	NA	CASRLLDSSYEQYF	TGTGCCAGCAGATTACTGGACAGCTCCTACGAGCAGTACTTC
TRBJ1-2	TRBV5-5	NA	TRBD1	CASSLEGAGYYGYTF	TGTGCCAGCAGCTTGGAGGGGGCGGGGTACTATGGCTACACCTTC
TRBJ2-1	TRBV27	NA	TRBD2	CASSGFRTSYNEQFF	TGTGCCAGCAGCGGGTTTCGGACTAGTTACAATGAGCAGTTCTTC
TRBJ2-1	TRBV12-3/TRBV12-4	NA	TRBD2	CASSPSGGEHVFF	TGTGCCAGCAGTCCCTCGGGGGGGGAGCATGTGTTCTTC
TRBJ2-7	TRBV6-5	NA	TRBD2	CASSPGGAGYEQYF	TGTGCCAGCAGCCCGGGGGGGGCGGGGTACGAGCAGTACTTC
TRBJ1-2	TRBV27	NA	NA	CASSLHPNRGYGYTF	TGTGCCAGCAGCCTCCACCCCAACAGAGGCTATGGCTACACCTTC
TRBJ2-2	TRBV9	NA	NA	CASSVGVQGDSRHTGELFF	TGTGCCAGCAGCGTCGGGGTACAGGGAGACTCTAGACACACCGGGGAGCTGTTTTTT
TRBJ1-4	TRBV4-2	NA	TRBD1	CASSLWGQGIGGDEKLFF	TGTGCCAGTAGCCTTTGGGGACAGGGGATCGGCGGTGATGAAAAACTGTTTTTT
TRBJ1-6	TRBV4-3	NA	TRBD1	CASRRGQENSPLHF	TGCGCCAGTAGACGGGGACAGGAGAATTCACCCCTCCACTTT
TRBJ1-2	TRBV6-1	NA	NA	CASSDSGYTF	TGTGCCAGCAGTGACAGTGGCTACACCTTC
TRBJ1-2	TRBV3-1/TRBV3-2	once	NA	CASSPGRGSGNYGYTF	TGTGCCAGCAGCCCAGGGCGGGGGTCCGGAAACTATGGCTACACCTTC
TRBJ1-5	TRBV15	once	NA	CATSRDVGQPQHF	TGTGCCACCAGCAGAGATGTAGGTCAGCCCCAGCATTTT
TRBJ2-7	TRBV5-1	NA	NA	CASSQDWVGSAYEQYF	TGCGCCAGCAGCCAAGACTGGGTAGGATCAGCCTACGAGCAGTACTTC
TRBJ1-6	TRBV5-1	NA	TRBD1	CASSLLTGNNSPLHF	TGCGCCAGCAGCTTACTGACAGGGAACAATTCACCCCTCCACTTT
TRBJ2-3	TRBV5-1	NA	NA	CASSLGEPGTDTQYF	TGCGCCAGCAGCTTGGGGGAGCCGGGCACAGATACGCAGTATTTT
TRBJ2-7	TRBV27	NA	NA	CASSSNYEQYF	TGTGCCAGCAGTTCAAACTACGAGCAGTACTTC
TRBJ2-7	TRBV4-1	NA	TRBD1	CASSQGSPGQGIYEQYF	TGCGCCAGCAGCCAAGGATCTCCGGGACAGGGAATTTACGAGCAGTACTTC
TRBJ1-4	TRBV4-2	NA	NA	CASSANEKLFF	TGTGCCAGCAGCGCTAATGAAAAACTGTTTTTT
TRBJ1-5	TRBV7-8	NA	TRBD1	CASSLRTGGQPQHF	TGTGCCAGCAGCCTACGAACAGGGGGACAGCCCCAGCATTTT
TRBJ2-5	TRBV25-1	NA	NA	CASSERALQETQYF	TGTGCCAGCAGTGAGCGAGCGTTACAAGAGACCCAGTACTTC